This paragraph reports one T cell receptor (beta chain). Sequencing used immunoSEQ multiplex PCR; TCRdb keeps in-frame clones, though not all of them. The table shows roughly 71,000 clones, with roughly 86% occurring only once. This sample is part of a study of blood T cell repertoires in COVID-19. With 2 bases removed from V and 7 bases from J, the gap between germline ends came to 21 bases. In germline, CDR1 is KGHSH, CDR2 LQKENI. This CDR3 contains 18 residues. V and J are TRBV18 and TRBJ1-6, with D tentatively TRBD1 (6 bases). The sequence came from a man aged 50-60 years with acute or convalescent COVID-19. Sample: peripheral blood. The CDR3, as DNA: TGTGCCAGCTCACCATTCACCACAGGGCCGGAAGGGAATTCACCCCTCCACTTT. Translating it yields CASSPFTTGPEGNSPLHF.